This record covers a single TCR beta chain. TCR beta CDR3 amplification used RNA transcripts. HTBI primers served in a first-round RT-PCR, which a second-round multiplex PCR followed. TCRdb fed the multiplex PCR reads into MiXCR, producing one record per CDR3 protein. The repertoire holds more than 1,000,000 distinct CDR3 sequences, with about two fifths as singletons. Establishment of the diagnosis relied upon clinical symptoms, serum thyroxine, TRAb, thyroid ultrasound and orbital computed tomography. This sample is drawn from a study of Graves' ophthalmopathy and Graves' hyperthyroidism. Germline CDR1 reads SQVTM; CDR2 reads ANQGSEA. Trimming at V came to 7 bases and at J to 7 bases, leaving 8 bases not matched to a gene. This CDR3 is built from 13 residues.

The rearrangement uses TRBV29-1 and TRBJ2-1; 9 bases match TRBD2. The receptor was derived from an adult man with Graves' hyperthyroidism. The sample consisted of peripheral blood or thyroid tissue (not recorded which). Here the CDR3 reads CSADLAGLNEQFF. CDR3 nucleotides: TGCAGCGCCGACCTAGCGGGATTGAATGAGCAGTTCTTC.